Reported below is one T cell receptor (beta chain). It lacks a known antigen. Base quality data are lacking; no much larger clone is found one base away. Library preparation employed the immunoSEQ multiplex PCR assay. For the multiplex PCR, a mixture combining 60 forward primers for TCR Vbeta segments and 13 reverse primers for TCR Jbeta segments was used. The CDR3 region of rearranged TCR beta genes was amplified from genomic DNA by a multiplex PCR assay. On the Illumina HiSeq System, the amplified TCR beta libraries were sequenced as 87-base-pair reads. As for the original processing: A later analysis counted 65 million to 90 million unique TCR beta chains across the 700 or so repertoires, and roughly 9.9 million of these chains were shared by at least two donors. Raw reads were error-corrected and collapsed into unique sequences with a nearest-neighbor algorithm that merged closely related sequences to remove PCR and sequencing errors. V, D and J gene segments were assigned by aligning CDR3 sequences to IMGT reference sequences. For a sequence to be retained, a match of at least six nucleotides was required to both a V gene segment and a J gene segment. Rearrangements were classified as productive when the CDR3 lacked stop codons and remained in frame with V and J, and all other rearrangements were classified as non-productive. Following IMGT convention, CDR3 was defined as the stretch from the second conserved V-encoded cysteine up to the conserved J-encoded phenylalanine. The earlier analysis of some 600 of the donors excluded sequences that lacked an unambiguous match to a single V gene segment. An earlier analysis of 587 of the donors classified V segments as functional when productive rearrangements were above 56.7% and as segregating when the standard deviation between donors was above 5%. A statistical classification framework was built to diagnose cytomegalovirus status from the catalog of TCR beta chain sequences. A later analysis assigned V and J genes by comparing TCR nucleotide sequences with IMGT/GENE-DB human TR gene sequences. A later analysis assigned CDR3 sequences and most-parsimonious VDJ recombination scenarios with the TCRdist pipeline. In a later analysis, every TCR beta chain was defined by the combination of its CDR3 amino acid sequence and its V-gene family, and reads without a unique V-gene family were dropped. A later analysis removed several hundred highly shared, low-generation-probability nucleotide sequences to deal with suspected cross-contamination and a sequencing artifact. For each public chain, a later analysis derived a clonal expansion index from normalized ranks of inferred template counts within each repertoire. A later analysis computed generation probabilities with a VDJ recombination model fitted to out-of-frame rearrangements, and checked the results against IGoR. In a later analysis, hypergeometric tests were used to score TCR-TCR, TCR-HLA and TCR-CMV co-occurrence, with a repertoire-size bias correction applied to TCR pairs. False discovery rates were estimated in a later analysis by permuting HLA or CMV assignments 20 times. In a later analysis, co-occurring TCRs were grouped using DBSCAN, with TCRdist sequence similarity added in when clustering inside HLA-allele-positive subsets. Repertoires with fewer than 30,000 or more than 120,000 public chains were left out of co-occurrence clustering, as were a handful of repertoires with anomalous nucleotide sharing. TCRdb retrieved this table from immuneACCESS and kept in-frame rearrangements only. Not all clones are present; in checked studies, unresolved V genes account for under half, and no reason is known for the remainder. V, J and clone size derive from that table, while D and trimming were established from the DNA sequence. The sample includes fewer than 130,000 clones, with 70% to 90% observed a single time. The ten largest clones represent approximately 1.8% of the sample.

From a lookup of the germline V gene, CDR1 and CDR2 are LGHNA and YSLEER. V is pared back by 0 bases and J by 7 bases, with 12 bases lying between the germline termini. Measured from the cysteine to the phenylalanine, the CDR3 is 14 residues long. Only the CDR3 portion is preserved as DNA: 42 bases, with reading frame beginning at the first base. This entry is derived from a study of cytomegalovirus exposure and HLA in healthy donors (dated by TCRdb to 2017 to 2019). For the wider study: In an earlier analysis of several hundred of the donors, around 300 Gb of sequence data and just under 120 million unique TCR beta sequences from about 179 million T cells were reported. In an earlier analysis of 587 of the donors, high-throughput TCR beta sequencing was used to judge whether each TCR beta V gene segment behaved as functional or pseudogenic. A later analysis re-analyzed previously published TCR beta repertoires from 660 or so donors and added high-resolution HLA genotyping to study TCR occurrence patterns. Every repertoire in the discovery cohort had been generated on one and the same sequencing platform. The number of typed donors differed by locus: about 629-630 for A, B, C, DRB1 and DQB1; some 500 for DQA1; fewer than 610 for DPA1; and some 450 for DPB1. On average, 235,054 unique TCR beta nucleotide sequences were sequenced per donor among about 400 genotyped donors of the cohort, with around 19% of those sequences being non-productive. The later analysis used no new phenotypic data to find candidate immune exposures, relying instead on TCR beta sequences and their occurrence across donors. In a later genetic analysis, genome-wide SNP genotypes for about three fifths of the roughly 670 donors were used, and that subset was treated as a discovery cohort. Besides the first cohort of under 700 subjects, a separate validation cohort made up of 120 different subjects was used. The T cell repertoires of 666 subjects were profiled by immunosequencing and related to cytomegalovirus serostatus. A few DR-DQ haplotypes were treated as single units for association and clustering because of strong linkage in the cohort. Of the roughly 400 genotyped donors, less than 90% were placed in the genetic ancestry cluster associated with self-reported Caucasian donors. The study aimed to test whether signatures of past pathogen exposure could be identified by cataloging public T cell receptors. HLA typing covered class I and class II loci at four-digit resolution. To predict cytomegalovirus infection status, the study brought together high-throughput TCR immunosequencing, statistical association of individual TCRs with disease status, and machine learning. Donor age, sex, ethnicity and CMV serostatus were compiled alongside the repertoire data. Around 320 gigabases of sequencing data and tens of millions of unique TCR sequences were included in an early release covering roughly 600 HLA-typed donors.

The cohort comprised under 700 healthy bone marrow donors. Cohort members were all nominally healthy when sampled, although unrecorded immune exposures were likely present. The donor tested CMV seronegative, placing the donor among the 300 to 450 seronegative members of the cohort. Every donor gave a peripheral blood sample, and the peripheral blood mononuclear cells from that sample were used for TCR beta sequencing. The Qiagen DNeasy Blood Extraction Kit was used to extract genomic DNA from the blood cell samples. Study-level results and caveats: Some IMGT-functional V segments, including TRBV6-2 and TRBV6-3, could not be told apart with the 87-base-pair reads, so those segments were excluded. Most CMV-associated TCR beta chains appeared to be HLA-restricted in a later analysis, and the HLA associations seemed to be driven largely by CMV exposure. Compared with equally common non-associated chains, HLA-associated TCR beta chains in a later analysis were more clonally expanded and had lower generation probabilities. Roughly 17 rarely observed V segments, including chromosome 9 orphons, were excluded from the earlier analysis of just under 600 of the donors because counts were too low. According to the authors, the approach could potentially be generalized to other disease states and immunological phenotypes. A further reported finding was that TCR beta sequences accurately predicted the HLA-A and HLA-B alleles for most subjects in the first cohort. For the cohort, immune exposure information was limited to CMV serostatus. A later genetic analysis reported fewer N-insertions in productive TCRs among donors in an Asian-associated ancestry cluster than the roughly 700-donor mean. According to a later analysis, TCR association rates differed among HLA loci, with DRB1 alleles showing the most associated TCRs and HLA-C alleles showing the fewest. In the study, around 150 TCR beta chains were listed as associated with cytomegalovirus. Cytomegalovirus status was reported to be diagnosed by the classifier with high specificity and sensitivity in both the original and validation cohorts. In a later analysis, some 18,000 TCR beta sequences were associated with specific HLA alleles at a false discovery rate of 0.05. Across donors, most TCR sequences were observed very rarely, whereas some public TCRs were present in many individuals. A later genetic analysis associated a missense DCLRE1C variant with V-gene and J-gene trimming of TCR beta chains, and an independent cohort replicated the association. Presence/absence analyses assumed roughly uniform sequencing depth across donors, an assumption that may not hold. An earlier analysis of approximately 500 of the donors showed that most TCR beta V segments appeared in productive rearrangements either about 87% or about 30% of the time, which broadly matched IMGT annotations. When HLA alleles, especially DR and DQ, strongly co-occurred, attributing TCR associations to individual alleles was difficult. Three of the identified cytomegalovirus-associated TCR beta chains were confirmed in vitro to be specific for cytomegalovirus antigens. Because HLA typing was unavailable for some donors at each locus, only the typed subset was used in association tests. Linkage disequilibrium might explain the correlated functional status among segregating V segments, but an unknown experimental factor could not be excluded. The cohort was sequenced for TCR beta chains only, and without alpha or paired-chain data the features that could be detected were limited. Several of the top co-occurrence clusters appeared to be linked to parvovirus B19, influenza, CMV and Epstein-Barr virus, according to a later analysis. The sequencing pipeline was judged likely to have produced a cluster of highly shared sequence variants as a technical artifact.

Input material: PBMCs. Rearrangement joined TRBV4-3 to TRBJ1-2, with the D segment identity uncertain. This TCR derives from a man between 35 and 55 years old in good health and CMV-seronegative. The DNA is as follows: TGCGCCAGCAGCCAAGAGAGGAGGGCGTCTGGCTACACCTTC. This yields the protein CASSQERRASGYTF.